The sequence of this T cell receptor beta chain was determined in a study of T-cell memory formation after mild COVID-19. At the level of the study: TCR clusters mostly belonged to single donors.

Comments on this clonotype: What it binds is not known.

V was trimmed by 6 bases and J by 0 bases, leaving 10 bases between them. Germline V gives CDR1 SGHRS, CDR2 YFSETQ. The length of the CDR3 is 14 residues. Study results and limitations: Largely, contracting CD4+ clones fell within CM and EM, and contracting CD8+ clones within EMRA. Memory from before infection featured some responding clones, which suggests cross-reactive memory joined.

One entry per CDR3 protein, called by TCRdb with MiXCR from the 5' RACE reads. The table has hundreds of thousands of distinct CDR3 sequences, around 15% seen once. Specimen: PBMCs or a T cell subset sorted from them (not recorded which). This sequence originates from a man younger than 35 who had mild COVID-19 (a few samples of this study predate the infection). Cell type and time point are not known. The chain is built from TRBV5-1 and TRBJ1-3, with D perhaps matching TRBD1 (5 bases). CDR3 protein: CASKTGLSGNTIYF. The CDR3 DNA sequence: TGCGCCAGCAAAACAGGACTCTCTGGAAACACCATATATTTT.